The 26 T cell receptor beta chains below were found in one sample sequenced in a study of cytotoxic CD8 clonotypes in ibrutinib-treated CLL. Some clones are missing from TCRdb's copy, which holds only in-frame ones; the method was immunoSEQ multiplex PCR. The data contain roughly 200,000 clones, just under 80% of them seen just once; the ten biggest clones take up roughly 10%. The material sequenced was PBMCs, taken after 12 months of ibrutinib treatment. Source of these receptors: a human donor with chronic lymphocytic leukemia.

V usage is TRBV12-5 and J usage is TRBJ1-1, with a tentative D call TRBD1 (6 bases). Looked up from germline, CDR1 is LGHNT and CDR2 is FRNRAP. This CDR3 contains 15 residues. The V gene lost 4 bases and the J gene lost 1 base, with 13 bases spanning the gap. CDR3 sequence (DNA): TGTGCTAGTGGTTCCAATATACAGGGGAACACTGAAGCTTTCTTT. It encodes CASGSNIQGNTEAFF.

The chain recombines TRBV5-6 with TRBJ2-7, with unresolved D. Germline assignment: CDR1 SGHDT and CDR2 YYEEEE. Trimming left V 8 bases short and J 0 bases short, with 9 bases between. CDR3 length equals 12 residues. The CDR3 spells CASRAASYEQYF. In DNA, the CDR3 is TGTGCCAGTCGAGCAGCCTCCTACGAGCAGTACTTC.

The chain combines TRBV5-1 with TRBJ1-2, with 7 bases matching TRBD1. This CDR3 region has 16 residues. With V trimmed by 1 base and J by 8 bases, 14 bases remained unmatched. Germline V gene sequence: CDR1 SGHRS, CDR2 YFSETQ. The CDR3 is CASSLTLTFRGGGYTF. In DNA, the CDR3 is TGCGCCAGCAGCTTGACCCTCACCTTCAGGGGGGGAGGCTACACCTTC.

The CDR3 region has the DNA TGTGCCACCAGCAGAGAATCCCCTATCCCCAATGAGCAGTTCTTC. As protein: CATSRESPIPNEQFF. The chain combines TRBV15 with TRBJ2-1; D is uncertain. Trimming stripped 0 bases from V and 6 bases from J, with 12 bases between. The CDR3 spans 15 residues. The V gene's germline CDR1 is LNHNV and CDR2 YYDKDF (reference sequence).

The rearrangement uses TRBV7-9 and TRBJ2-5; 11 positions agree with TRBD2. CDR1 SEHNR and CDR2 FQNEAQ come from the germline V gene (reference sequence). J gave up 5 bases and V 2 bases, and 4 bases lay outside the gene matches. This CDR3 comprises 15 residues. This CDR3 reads CASSLLAGGWETQYF. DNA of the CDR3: TGTGCCAGCAGCTTACTAGCGGGAGGCTGGGAGACCCAGTACTTC.

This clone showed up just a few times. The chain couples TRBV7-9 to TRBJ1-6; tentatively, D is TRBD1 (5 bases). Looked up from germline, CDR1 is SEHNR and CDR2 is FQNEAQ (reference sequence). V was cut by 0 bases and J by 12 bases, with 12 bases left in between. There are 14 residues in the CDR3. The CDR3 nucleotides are TGTGCCAGCAGCTTAGCGGCCAGGGCTGGACCCCTCCACTTT. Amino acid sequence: CASSLAARAGPLHF. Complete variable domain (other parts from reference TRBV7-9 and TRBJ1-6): DTGVSQNPRHKITKRGQNVTFRCDPISEHNRLYWYRQTLGQGPEFLTYFQNEAQLEKSRLLSDRFSAERPKGSFSTLEIQRTEQGDSAMYLCASSLAARAGPLHFGNGTRLTVT.

The CDR3 nucleotides are TGTGCCAGCAGCGCACCAGCCCCGGGGGACACTGAAGCTTTCTTT. It translates to CASSAPAPGDTEAFF. This chain links TRBV9 with TRBJ1-1; possibly TRBD1 for D (5 bases). The length of the CDR3 is 15 residues. Germline values: CDR1 SGDLS, CDR2 YYNGEE. Trimming cost V 3 bases and J 3 bases, with 15 bases left between them.

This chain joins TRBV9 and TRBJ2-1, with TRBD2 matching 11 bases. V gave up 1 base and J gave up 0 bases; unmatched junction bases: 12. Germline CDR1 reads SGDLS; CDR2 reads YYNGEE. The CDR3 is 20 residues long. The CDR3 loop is CASSVTPGVSGGASYNEQFF. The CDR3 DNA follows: TGTGCCAGCAGCGTAACCCCAGGGGTTAGCGGGGGGGCCTCCTACAATGAGCAGTTCTTC.

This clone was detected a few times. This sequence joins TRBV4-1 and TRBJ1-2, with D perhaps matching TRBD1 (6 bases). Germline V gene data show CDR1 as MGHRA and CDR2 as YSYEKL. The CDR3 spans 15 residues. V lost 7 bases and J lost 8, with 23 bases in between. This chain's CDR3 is CASTPGVGQLQGYTF. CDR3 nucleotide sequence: TGCGCCAGCACCCCGGGGGTTGGACAGTTGCAGGGCTACACCTTC.

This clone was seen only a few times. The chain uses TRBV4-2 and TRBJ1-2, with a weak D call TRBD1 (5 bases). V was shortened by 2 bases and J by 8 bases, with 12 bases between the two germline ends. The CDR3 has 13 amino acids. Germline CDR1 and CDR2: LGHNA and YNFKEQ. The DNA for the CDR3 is TGTGCCAGCAGCCAAAGGGGTCTCCTCGGCTACACCTTC. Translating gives CASSQRGLLGYTF.

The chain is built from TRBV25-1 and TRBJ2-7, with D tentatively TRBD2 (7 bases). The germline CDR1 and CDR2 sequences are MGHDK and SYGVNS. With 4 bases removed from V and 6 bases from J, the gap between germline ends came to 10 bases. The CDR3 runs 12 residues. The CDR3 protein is CASSVGGREQYF. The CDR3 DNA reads TGTGCCAGCAGTGTGGGGGGGCGCGAGCAGTACTTC.

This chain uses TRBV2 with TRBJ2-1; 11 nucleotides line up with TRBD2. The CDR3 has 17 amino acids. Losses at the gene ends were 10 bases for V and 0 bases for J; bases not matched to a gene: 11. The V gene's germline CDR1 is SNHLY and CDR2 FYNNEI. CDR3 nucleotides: TGTGCCACACCGGGACTAGCGGCCAAAAGCTCCTACAATGAGCAGTTCTTC. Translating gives CATPGLAAKSSYNEQFF.

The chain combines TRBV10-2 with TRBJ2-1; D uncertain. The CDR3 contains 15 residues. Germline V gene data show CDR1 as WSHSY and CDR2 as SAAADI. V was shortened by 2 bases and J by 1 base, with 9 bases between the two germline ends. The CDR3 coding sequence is TGCGCCAGCAGTGAGGTGGCAGGTTCCTACAATGAGCAGTTCTTC. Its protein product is CASSEVAGSYNEQFF.

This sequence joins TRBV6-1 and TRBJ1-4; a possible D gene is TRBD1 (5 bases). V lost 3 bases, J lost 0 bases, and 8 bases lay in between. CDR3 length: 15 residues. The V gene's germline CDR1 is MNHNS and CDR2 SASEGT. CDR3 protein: CASSEWDATNEKLFF. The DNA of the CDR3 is TGTGCCAGCAGTGAGTGGGACGCAACTAATGAAAAACTGTTTTTT.

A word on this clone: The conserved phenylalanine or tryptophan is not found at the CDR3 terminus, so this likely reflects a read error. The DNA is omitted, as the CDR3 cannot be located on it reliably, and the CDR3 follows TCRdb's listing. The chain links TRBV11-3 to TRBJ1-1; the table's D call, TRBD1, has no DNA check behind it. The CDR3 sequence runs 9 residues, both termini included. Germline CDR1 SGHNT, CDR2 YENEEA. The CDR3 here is CASSLGTNV.

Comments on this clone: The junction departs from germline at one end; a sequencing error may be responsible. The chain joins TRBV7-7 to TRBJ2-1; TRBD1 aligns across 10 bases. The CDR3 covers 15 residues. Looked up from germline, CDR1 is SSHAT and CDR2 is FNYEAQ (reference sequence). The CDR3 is CASSAGQGTFNEQFF. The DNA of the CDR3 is TGTGCTAGCAGCGCGGGACAGGGGACTTTCAATGAGCAGTTCTTC.

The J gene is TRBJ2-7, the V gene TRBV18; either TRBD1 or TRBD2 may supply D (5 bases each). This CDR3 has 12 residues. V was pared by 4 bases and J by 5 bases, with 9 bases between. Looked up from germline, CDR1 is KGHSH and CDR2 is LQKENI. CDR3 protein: CASSRGNDEQYF. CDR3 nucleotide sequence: TGTGCCAGCTCACGGGGGAATGACGAGCAGTACTTC. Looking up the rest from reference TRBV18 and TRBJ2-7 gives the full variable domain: NAGVMQNPRHLVRRRGQEARLRCSPMKGHSHVYWYRQLPEEGLKFMVYLQKENIIDESGMPKERFSAEFPKEGPSILRIQQVVRGDSAAYFCASSRGNDEQYFGPGTRLTVT.

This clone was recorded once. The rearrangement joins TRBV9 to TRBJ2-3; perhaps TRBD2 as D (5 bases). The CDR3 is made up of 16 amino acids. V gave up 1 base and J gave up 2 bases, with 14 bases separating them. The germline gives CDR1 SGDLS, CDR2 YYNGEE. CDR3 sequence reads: CASSVYEGLPTDTQYF. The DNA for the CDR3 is TGTGCCAGCAGCGTATATGAGGGCCTCCCCACAGATACGCAGTATTTT.

CDR3 residues: CASTPLGLAGTFEQFF. DNA for the CDR3: TGTGCCAGCACCCCCCTTGGACTAGCGGGAACCTTTGAGCAGTTCTTC. The rearrangement uses TRBV28 and TRBJ2-1; 12 positions agree with TRBD2. V lost 7 bases, J lost 9 bases, and 13 bases stayed unmatched. The V gene's germline CDR1 is MDHEN and CDR2 SYDVKM. This CDR3 is 16 amino acids long. Full variable domain (missing parts from reference TRBV28 and TRBJ2-1): DVKVTQSSRYLVKRTGEKVFLECVQDMDHENMFWYRQDPGLGLRLIYFSYDVKMKEKGDIPEGYSVSREKKERFSLILESASTNQTSMYLCASTPLGLAGTFEQFFGPGTRLTVL.

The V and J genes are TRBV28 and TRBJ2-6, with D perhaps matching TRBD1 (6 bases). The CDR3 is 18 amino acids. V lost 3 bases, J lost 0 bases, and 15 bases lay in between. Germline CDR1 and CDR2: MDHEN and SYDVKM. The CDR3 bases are TGTGCCAGCAGTTTGTATCCAGGGGCCGACTCTGGGGCCAACGTCCTGACTTTC. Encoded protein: CASSLYPGADSGANVLTF.

CDR3 nucleotide sequence: TGCGCCAGCAGCTTAGGCCAGGGAGGGTACAATGAGCAGTTCTTC. Encoded protein: CASSLGQGGYNEQFF. J is TRBJ2-1 and V is TRBV5-1; 7 bases align to TRBD2. The CDR3 covers 15 residues. The ends lost 2 bases at V and 4 bases at J; junction bases unmatched: 6. From germline, CDR1 is SGHRS and CDR2 YFSETQ. The full variable domain, its missing parts supplied by reference TRBV5-1 and TRBJ2-1, is KAGVTQTPRYLIKTRGQQVTLSCSPISGHRSVSWYQQTPGQGLQFLFEYFSETQRNKGNFPGRFSGRQFSNSRSEMNVSTLELGDSALYLCASSLGQGGYNEQFFGPGTRLTVL.

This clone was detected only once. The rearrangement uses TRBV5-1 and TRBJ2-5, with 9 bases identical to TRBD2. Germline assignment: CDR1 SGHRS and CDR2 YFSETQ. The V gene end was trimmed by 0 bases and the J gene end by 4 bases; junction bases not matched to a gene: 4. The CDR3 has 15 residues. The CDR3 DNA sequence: TGCGCCAGCAGCTTGGGAGCGGGAGGAGGAGAGACCCAGTACTTC. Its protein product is CASSLGAGGGETQYF.

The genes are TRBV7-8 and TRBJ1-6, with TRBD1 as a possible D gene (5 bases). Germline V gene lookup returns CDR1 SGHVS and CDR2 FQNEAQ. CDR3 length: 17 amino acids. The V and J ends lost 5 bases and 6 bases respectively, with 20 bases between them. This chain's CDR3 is CASSPSRVGTANSPLHF. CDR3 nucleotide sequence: TGTGCCAGCAGCCCAAGCAGGGTAGGCACAGCTAATTCACCCCTCCACTTT.

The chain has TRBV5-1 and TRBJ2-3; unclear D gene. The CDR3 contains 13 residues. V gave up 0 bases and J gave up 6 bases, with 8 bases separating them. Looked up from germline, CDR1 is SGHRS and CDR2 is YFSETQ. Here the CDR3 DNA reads TGCGCCAGCAGCTTGGTGGGCTCGGATACGCAGTATTTT. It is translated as CASSLVGSDTQYF.

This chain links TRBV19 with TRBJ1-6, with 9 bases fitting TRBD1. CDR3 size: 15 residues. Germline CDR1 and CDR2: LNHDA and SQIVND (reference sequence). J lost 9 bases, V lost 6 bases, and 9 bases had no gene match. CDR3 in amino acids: CASRTRDRVGSPLHF. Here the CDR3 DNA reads TGTGCCAGTAGAACCCGGGACAGGGTTGGTTCACCCCTCCACTTT. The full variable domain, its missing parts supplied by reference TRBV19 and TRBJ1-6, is DGGITQSPKYLFRKEGQNVTLSCEQNLNHDAMYWYRQDPGQGLRLIYYSQIVNDFQKGDIAEGYSVSREKKESFPLTVTSAQKNPTAFYLCASRTRDRVGSPLHFGNGTRLTVT.

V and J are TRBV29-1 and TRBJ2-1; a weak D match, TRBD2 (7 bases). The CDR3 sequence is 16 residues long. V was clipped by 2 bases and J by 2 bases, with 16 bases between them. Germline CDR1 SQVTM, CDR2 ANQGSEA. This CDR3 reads CSVESFSGGPYNEQFF. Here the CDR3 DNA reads TGCAGCGTTGAATCGTTCTCGGGGGGCCCCTACAATGAGCAGTTCTTC.